This is a list of T cell receptor beta chains from one sample in a study of T-cell reconstitution after alpha-beta-depleted transplantation in children. TCRdb re-called the PCR reads through MiXCR, storing one row per CDR3 protein. Of under 750,000 distinct CDR3 sequences listed, 23% were seen once; the top ten hold around 14%. Sample: PBMCs, mostly from graft donor cells, taken 360 days after TCRalphabeta/CD19-depleted stem cell transplant. The receptors here all came from a boy under two years old who had a stem cell transplant for acute myeloid leukemia, so the T cells may come from the graft donor. Both conserved end residues are part of each CDR3. D genes are given only for firm matches. For some rows the clone size is stated as once, few or many, or as a class when expanded; others skip it.

j_call d_call clone_size v_call cdr3_aa cdr3_nt
TRBJ2-3 NA NA TRBV24-1 CATSDSWTGPDTQYF TGTGCCACCAGTGATTCCTGGACTGGCCCAGATACGCAGTATTTT
TRBJ1-2 NA NA TRBV12-3/TRBV12-4 CASRRGAYGYTF TGTGCCAGCCGCCGGGGTGCCTATGGCTACACCTTC
TRBJ2-7 TRBD1 many TRBV20-1 CSARAGTAFPEQYF TGCAGTGCTAGAGCCGGGACAGCGTTCCCCGAGCAGTACTTC
TRBJ1-3 NA few TRBV20-1 CSASQGAGNTIYF TGCAGTGCTAGTCAAGGGGCTGGAAACACCATATATTTT
TRBJ2-6 NA NA TRBV6-5 CASSLRRSGANVLTF TGTGCCAGCAGTTTGAGGAGGTCTGGGGCCAACGTCCTGACTTTC
TRBJ1-5 TRBD1 NA TRBV5-1 CASSPRALGQGHQPQHF TGCGCCAGCAGCCCGCGGGCTTTAGGACAGGGCCATCAGCCCCAGCATTTT
TRBJ1-5 NA NA TRBV7-6 CASSLAGRGQPQHF TGTGCCAGCAGCTTAGCAGGGAGAGGACAGCCCCAGCATTTT
TRBJ2-1 TRBD2 NA TRBV20-1 CSAGGGLAGGVSSYNEQFF TGCAGTGCCGGAGGGGGACTAGCGGGGGGAGTGAGCTCCTACAATGAGCAGTTCTTC
TRBJ2-5 NA NA TRBV4-3 CASSQEGGRGETQYF TGCGCCAGCAGCCAGGAGGGTGGCCGAGGAGAGACCCAGTACTTC
TRBJ1-2 TRBD1 NA TRBV5-1 CASSPTGQGSGYTF TGCGCCAGCAGCCCGACGGGACAGGGAAGCGGCTACACCTTC
TRBJ2-1 TRBD2 NA TRBV6-5 CASSYWRGEYNEQFF TGTGCCAGCAGTTACTGGCGGGGGGAGTACAATGAGCAGTTCTTC
TRBJ1-5 NA many TRBV7-6 CASSLGAGDQPQHF TGTGCCAGCAGCTTAGGAGCAGGGGACCAGCCCCAGCATTTT
TRBJ1-5 NA few TRBV2 CASPSKQVVGPQHF TGTGCCAGCCCCTCTAAACAGGTCGTCGGGCCCCAGCATTTT
TRBJ2-7 NA few TRBV20-1 CSARKRGVSRELYEQYF TGCAGTGCTAGGAAGAGGGGAGTAAGCAGGGAGCTCTACGAGCAGTACTTC
TRBJ2-3 NA NA TRBV12-3/TRBV12-4 CASSLGDPRTDTQYF TGTGCCAGCAGTTTAGGGGACCCTCGCACAGATACGCAGTATTTT
TRBJ1-1 NA few TRBV29-1 CSGTAYTEAFF TGCAGCGGCACAGCTTACACTGAAGCTTTCTTT
TRBJ2-7 TRBD1 few TRBV4-3 CASSQDGGRGYEQYF TGCGCCAGCAGCCAAGATGGGGGCAGGGGGTACGAGCAGTACTTC
TRBJ2-7 NA NA TRBV20-1 CSALRRETPYEQYF TGCAGTGCTTTACGGCGGGAAACCCCCTACGAGCAGTACTTC
TRBJ2-2 NA NA TRBV6-2/TRBV6-3 CASREHGELFF TGTGCCAGCAGGGAACACGGGGAGCTGTTTTTT
TRBJ2-5 NA NA TRBV10-3 CAIRNSGQETQYF TGTGCCATCCGTAATAGCGGACAAGAGACCCAGTACTTC
TRBJ2-5 NA few TRBV9 CASSGEAGTVPQETQYF TGTGCCAGCAGCGGCGAGGCGGGAACAGTACCCCAAGAGACCCAGTACTTC
TRBJ2-7 TRBD1 NA TRBV5-1 CASSLDRGVFTYEQYF TGCGCCAGCAGCTTGGACAGGGGAGTATTTACCTACGAGCAGTACTTC
TRBJ2-1 NA few TRBV5-1 CASSAIRETRSYNEQFF TGCGCCAGCAGCGCCATTCGGGAGACAAGATCCTACAATGAGCAGTTCTTC
TRBJ2-7 TRBD2 many TRBV20-1 CSAILAGYEQYF TGCAGTGCTATACTAGCGGGGTACGAGCAGTACTTC
TRBJ2-1 TRBD2 few TRBV6-2/TRBV6-3 CASRTGTNYNEQFF TGTGCCAGCAGGACCGGGACTAACTACAATGAGCAGTTCTTC
TRBJ2-7 NA NA TRBV6-5 CASSYRGGEQYF TGTGCCAGCAGTTACAGGGGTGGGGAGCAGTACTTC
TRBJ1-1 TRBD1 few TRBV16 CASSHRGRDEAFF TGTGCCAGCAGCCACAGGGGGCGAGACGAAGCTTTCTTT
TRBJ2-1 NA few TRBV5-1 CASSLGPSVSDEQFF TGCGCCAGCAGCTTGGGGCCTAGTGTGTCCGATGAGCAGTTCTTC
TRBJ2-7 TRBD1 few TRBV29-1 CSVAQDRGSYEQYF TGCAGCGTCGCCCAGGACAGGGGGTCCTACGAGCAGTACTTC
TRBJ2-1 TRBD2 few TRBV12-3/TRBV12-4 CASSHTSGGPNEQFF TGTGCCAGCAGTCACACTAGCGGGGGGCCCAATGAGCAGTTCTTC
TRBJ1-1 TRBD1 NA TRBV20-1 CSARGWTGSNTEAFF TGCAGTGCTAGAGGATGGACAGGGTCGAACACTGAAGCTTTCTTT
TRBJ2-3 TRBD2 NA TRBV5-6 CASSYSGALTDTQYF TGTGCCAGCAGCTATAGCGGGGCCCTCACAGATACGCAGTATTTT
TRBJ1-2 NA NA TRBV6-5 CASSRSFKGSYGYTF TGTGCCAGCAGTCGCTCTTTCAAGGGAAGCTATGGCTACACCTTC
TRBJ2-7 NA many TRBV29-1 CSGLSHYEQYF TGCAGCGGCCTTTCCCATTACGAGCAGTACTTC
TRBJ1-1 NA NA TRBV29-1 CSASSRNTEAFF TGCAGCGCCAGTAGCCGGAACACTGAAGCTTTCTTT
TRBJ1-2 NA few TRBV18 CASSPPWQANYGYTF TGTGCCAGCTCACCACCGTGGCAGGCTAACTATGGCTACACCTTC
TRBJ1-5 TRBD1 NA TRBV12-3/TRBV12-4 CASSFRGPDQPQHF TGTGCCAGCAGTTTCAGGGGGCCGGATCAGCCCCAGCATTTT
TRBJ2-1 TRBD2 few TRBV18 CASLNLAGPYNEQFF TGTGCCAGCCTAAACTTAGCGGGGCCCTACAATGAGCAGTTCTTC
TRBJ1-1 NA few TRBV7-9 CASKISDTEAFF TGTGCCAGCAAGATCAGTGACACTGAAGCTTTCTTT
TRBJ2-1 TRBD2 NA TRBV12-3/TRBV12-4 CASRSGGAPGEEQFF TGTGCCAGCAGGAGCGGGGGGGCCCCGGGTGAGGAGCAGTTCTTC
TRBJ2-3 NA NA TRBV7-9 CASSLALDPTDTQYF TGTGCCAGCAGCTTAGCCCTCGACCCCACAGATACGCAGTATTTT
TRBJ1-6 NA NA TRBV7-9 CASSKDGGPYNSPLHF TGTGCCAGCAGCAAAGACGGGGGACCCTATAATTCACCCCTCCACTTT
TRBJ2-4 TRBD1 many TRBV5-1 CASRPATGGKNIQYF TGCGCCAGCCGCCCAGCGACAGGGGGCAAAAACATTCAGTACTTC
TRBJ2-2 TRBD2 NA TRBV5-1 CASSFASGLNTGELFF TGCGCCAGCAGCTTTGCTAGCGGGCTAAACACCGGGGAGCTGTTTTTT
TRBJ2-7 TRBD1 few TRBV6-5 CASSYGQGVREQYF TGTGCCAGCAGTTATGGGCAGGGGGTAAGGGAGCAGTACTTC
TRBJ2-1 NA few TRBV2 CASGGSSYNEQFF TGTGCCAGTGGTGGGAGCTCCTACAATGAGCAGTTCTTC
TRBJ1-2 NA few TRBV15 CATSRDALYGYTF TGTGCCACCAGCAGAGATGCTCTGTATGGCTACACCTTC
TRBJ1-1 NA few TRBV29-1 CSAHRGGLGEAFF TGCAGCGCCCACCGGGGGGGGTTAGGTGAAGCTTTCTTT
TRBJ2-1 NA NA TRBV20-1 CSARDDSEEQFF TGCAGTGCTAGAGATGATAGCGAGGAGCAGTTCTTC
TRBJ2-3 NA many TRBV10-3 CAISDGGPGDTQYF TGTGCCATCAGTGATGGAGGGCCGGGAGATACGCAGTATTTT
TRBJ1-1 NA many TRBV20-1 CSARDPREGTEAFF TGCAGTGCTAGAGACCCCAGGGAGGGCACTGAAGCTTTCTTT
TRBJ1-1 NA few TRBV20-1 CSAQGGRGDTEAFF TGCAGTGCCCAGGGAGGTCGGGGGGACACTGAAGCTTTCTTT
TRBJ2-3 NA NA TRBV7-3 CASSFEASPIDTQYF TGTGCCAGCAGCTTTGAAGCCTCCCCCATAGATACGCAGTATTTT
TRBJ2-3 NA NA TRBV7-7 CASSPGYWGGTDTQYF TGTGCCAGCAGCCCGGGCTACTGGGGGGGCACAGATACGCAGTATTTT
TRBJ1-1 NA NA TRBV5-1 CASSPVAGMNTEAFF TGCGCCAGCAGCCCCGTGGCCGGCATGAACACTGAAGCTTTCTTT